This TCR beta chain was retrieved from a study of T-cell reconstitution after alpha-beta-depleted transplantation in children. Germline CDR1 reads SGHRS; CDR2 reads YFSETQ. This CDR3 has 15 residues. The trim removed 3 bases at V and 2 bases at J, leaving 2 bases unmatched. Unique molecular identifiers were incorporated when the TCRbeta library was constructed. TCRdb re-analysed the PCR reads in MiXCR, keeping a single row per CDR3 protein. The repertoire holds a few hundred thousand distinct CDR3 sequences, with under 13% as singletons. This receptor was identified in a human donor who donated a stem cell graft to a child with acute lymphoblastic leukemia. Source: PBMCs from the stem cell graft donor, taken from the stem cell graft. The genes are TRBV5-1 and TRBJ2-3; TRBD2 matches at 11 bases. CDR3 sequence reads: CASSSGLAVTDTQYF. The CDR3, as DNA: TGCGCCAGCAGCTCGGGACTAGCGGTCACAGATACGCAGTATTTT.